The entry that follows covers one T cell receptor (beta chain) sequence. Its antigen remains unidentified. Per the germline V gene, CDR1 is SGHKS and CDR2 is YYEKEE (reference sequence). This CDR3 has 15 amino acids. V was pared by 1 base and J by 5 bases, with 12 bases between. Repertoires were generated with immunoSEQ multiplex PCR, while TCRdb's copy carries only in-frame clones and drops some. The table shows roughly 25,000 clones, with just over 60% occurring only once. This sample is drawn from a study of T cells in narcolepsy. Whole-study findings and limits: Blood of same and different patients, but not healthy controls, reportedly held recurring autoreactive clonotypes.

The receptor comes from a human donor in good health. The chain is built from TRBV5-5 and TRBJ1-4; tentatively, D is TRBD1 (5 bases). Sequenced sample: memory (CD45RA-) CD4+ T cells from blood. The CDR3 sequence is CASSLSPTANEKLFF. The CDR3 bases are TGTGCCAGCAGCTTGAGTCCGACAGCGAATGAAAAACTGTTTTTT. The full variable domain, completed using reference TRBV5-5 and TRBJ1-4, is DAGVTQSPTHLIKTRGQQVTLRCSPISGHKSVSWYQQVLGQGPQFIFQYYEKEERGRGNFPDRFSARQFPNYSSELNVNALLLGDSALYLCASSLSPTANEKLFFGSGTQLSVL.